This T cell receptor (beta chain) comes out of a study of T cell changes during pregnancy in multiple sclerosis. Measured with immunoSEQ multiplex PCR; TCRdb has only the in-frame clones, and not every one. The table lists about 40,000 clones, 90% to 95% of them singletons. Trimming left V 4 bases short and J 4 bases short, with 11 bases between. The CDR3 is made up of 13 amino acids. The germline gives CDR1 MDHEN, CDR2 SYDVKM. This TCR derives from a female donor with multiple sclerosis, enrolled in a pregnancy study. The chain recombines TRBV28 with TRBJ2-7; no definite D call. The sequenced sample was CD8+ T cells from peripheral blood mononuclear cells, obtained before pregnancy. The CDR3 DNA reads TGTGCCAGCAGTTCATCCGCGAAATACGAGCAGTACTTC. This translates into CASSSSAKYEQYF.